The entry below describes one T cell receptor (beta chain). The sample is drawn from a study of blood T cell repertoires in COVID-19. On the study more broadly: T cells, B-cell-depleted T cells, or PBMCs provided the cDNA or gDNA that served as material.

Measured with immunoSEQ multiplex PCR; TCRdb has only the in-frame clones, and not every one. The table includes some 200,000 clones, about 80% detected once. V was cut by 7 bases and J by 4 bases, with 13 bases left in between. This CDR3 has 13 amino acids. The germline V gene has CDR1 LGHDT and CDR2 YNNKEL (reference sequence). The sequenced material came from PBMCs or T cells enriched from blood (not recorded which). V usage is TRBV3-1 (or the pseudogene TRBV3-2) and J usage is TRBJ1-2, with D possibly being TRBD1 (6 bases). This receptor was obtained from a man aged 40-50 years who had recovered from COVID-19. The CDR3 here is CASTKQGFYGYTF. CDR3 DNA sequence: TGTGCCAGCACCAAACAGGGTTTCTATGGCTACACCTTC.